This TCR beta chain was sequenced during a study of identical twins. Study results and caveats: Cross-sectional statistical analysis was relied on for the conclusions, without the same donors being followed. Partly confounded zero-insertion analyses could result from invariant MAIT and iNKT cells.

This clonotype has only a few counts. Antigen: not known. TCRdb reprocessed the 5' RACE reads with MiXCR, giving one entry per CDR3 protein. The sample yields about 700,000 distinct CDR3 sequences, 8.6% seen once. The V gene's germline CDR1 is SGHTA and CDR2 FQGNSA. CDR3 length: 15 amino acids. V gave up 4 bases and J gave up 8 bases, with 18 bases separating them. The same data also contributed to another study, on yellow fever vaccine responses in identical twins. That study adds: Twins showed a vaccine T cell response that reportedly seemed partly convergent, partly personalized.

The specimen sequenced was PBMCs. V gene TRBV7-2 combines with J gene TRBJ2-1; D may correspond to TRBD1 or TRBD2 (6 bases each). This sequence was found in a woman under 30 in good health. The CDR3: CASSSSFTGADEQFF. The CDR3 DNA is TGTGCCAGCAGCTCTAGCTTCACGGGGGCAGATGAGCAGTTCTTC.